One sample yielded the 29 T cell receptor beta chains listed below, sequenced in a study of blood T cell repertoires in COVID-19. Produced via immunoSEQ multiplex PCR; TCRdb's table is partial and in-frame only. The sample records some 320,000 clones, about 88% being singletons. Sequencing input: PBMCs or T cells enriched from blood (not recorded which). The receptors were sampled from a man in his 60s who had recovered from COVID-19.

The rearrangement links TRBV9 to TRBJ2-3; 9 nucleotides match TRBD2. The junction had 14 bases not matched to a gene; V was cut back by 3 bases and J by 3 bases. Germline V gene data show CDR1 as SGDLS and CDR2 as YYNGEE. This CDR3 contains 18 residues. This CDR3 is CASSGGAGTSIGTDTQYF. CDR3 DNA: TGTGCCAGCAGCGGAGGCGCCGGGACTAGCATCGGGACAGATACGCAGTATTTT.

Concerning this clone itself: Additional DNA sequences in this sample encode the identical CDR3. V and J are TRBV6-5 and TRBJ1-3; 9 bases agree with TRBD1. This CDR3 is built from 15 residues. The ends lost 2 bases at V and 4 bases at J; junction bases unmatched: 3. Per germline, CDR1 MNHEY and CDR2 SVGAGI. CDR3 residues: CASSYDRGSGNTIYF. The CDR3 nucleotides are TGTGCCAGCAGTTACGACAGGGGGTCCGGAAACACCATATATTTT.

The genes are TRBV9 and TRBJ1-2; D is unclear. The V and J ends lost 4 bases and 1 base respectively, with 11 bases between them. The CDR3 spans 14 residues. Germline-derived CDR1 and CDR2 are SGDLS and YYNGEE. CDR3 coding DNA: TGTGCCAGCAGCCCGACCCACTATAACTATGGCTACACCTTC. Translation gives CASSPTHYNYGYTF.

The rearrangement uses TRBV9 and TRBJ2-5, with a weak D call TRBD1 (6 bases). The CDR3 sequence is 14 residues long. Trimming removed 1 base from V and 5 bases from J, with 12 bases in between. From germline, CDR1 is SGDLS and CDR2 YYNGEE. The CDR3 protein is CASSVLGAGETQYF. Written as DNA, the CDR3 is TGTGCCAGCAGCGTACTGGGGGCAGGGGAGACCCAGTACTTC.

The chain recombines TRBV5-3 with TRBJ2-1, with D hard to call. TRBV5-3 is placed among ORFs of uncertain function. V was trimmed by 0 bases and J by 4 bases, leaving 5 bases between them. The CDR3 spans 13 residues. CDR3 bases: TGTGCCAGAAGCTTGGCCGGGTACAATGAGCAGTTCTTC. Protein product: CARSLAGYNEQFF.

The J gene is TRBJ2-2, the V gene TRBV5-6, with a tentative D call TRBD2 (6 bases). The V and J ends lost 3 bases and 0 bases respectively, with 12 bases between them. The germline gives CDR1 SGHDT, CDR2 YYEEEE. The CDR3 is 16 residues long. This CDR3 is CASSWSGLTNTGELFF. The CDR3, as DNA: TGTGCCAGCAGCTGGTCGGGACTGACGAACACCGGGGAGCTGTTTTTT.

As concerns this clone: Within the sample, other DNA sequences also encode this same CDR3. J is TRBJ2-7 and V is TRBV5-1; 11 bases map to TRBD2. CDR1 and CDR2 (germline): SGHRS, YFSETQ. This CDR3 has 13 residues. Trimming took 4 bases from V and 4 from J; bases not matched to a gene: 1. The DNA of the CDR3 is TGCGCCAGCAGCACTAGCGGGAGTTACGAGCAGTACTTC. This codes for CASSTSGSYEQYF.

This clone has a handful of counts. This chain links TRBV2 with TRBJ1-6; 9 bases are shared with TRBD1. The CDR3 runs to 16 residues. Trimming cost V 5 bases and J 9 bases; bases outside gene matches: 11. The germline CDR1 and CDR2 sequences are SNHLY and FYNNEI. CDR3 in amino acids: CASSSTGTGSGSPLHF. CDR3 DNA: TGTGCCAGCAGTAGCACCGGGACAGGGTCTGGTTCACCCCTCCACTTT.

The chain links TRBV11-2 to TRBJ1-1; D is unresolved. The CDR3 is 13 amino acids. The germline V gene encodes CDR1 SGHAT and CDR2 FQNNGV. V lost 1 base, J lost 4 bases, and 7 bases lay in between. The CDR3 reads CASSLGQVTEAFF. CDR3 in DNA: TGTGCCAGCAGCTTAGGGCAAGTCACTGAAGCTTTCTTT.

This clone was found once. J is TRBJ1-4 and V is TRBV27, with 8 nucleotides matching TRBD1. In germline, CDR1 is MNHEY, CDR2 SMNVEV (reference sequence). V lost 3 bases, J lost 3 bases, and 12 bases stayed unmatched. CDR3 size: 18 residues. CDR3 sequence reads: CASSFLQGGGHANEKLFF. The CDR3 DNA follows: TGTGCCAGCAGTTTCCTACAGGGGGGAGGGCATGCTAATGAAAAACTGTTTTTT.

CDR3 residues: CASSQDPRGPSNQPQHF. CDR3 bases: TGCGCCAGCAGCCAAGATCCGCGGGGGCCAAGCAATCAGCCCCAGCATTTT. The chain uses TRBV4-1 and TRBJ1-5, with a tentative D call TRBD1 (6 bases). The ends were cut back, 0 bases at V and 1 base at J, with 13 bases in the middle. Germline assignment: CDR1 MGHRA and CDR2 YSYEKL. The CDR3 loop spans 17 amino acids.

The CDR3 loop is CASSEELRGSTDTQYF. DNA of the CDR3: TGTGCCAGCAGTGAAGAATTGCGGGGGAGCACAGATACGCAGTATTTT. This chain uses TRBV6-1 with TRBJ2-3, with 7 bases lining up with TRBD2. The CDR3 extends over 16 amino acids. V trimming: 1 base; J trimming: 0 bases; junction bases outside the gene matches: 4. The V gene's germline CDR1 is MNHNS and CDR2 SASEGT.

The chain has TRBV29-1 and TRBJ2-3, with no clear D. V was clipped by 8 bases and J by 3 bases, with 18 bases between them. Germline-derived CDR1 and CDR2 are SQVTM and ANQGSEA. The CDR3 contains 14 residues. CDR3 protein: CSTLVSLNTDTQYF. The DNA for the CDR3 is TGCAGCACCCTTGTGTCACTCAATACAGATACGCAGTATTTT.

This sequence joins TRBV14 and TRBJ2-7; possibly TRBD2 for D (5 bases). This CDR3 is built from 13 residues. Trimming pared 5 bases from V and 6 bases from J, leaving 14 bases between. Germline CDR1 and CDR2: SGHDN and FVKESK. Written as DNA, the CDR3 is TGTGCCAGCAGCAAAACTACCCGGGGCGAGCAGTACTTC. This codes for CASSKTTRGEQYF.

The rearrangement links TRBV12-3 or TRBV12-4 to TRBJ1-2; D is ambiguous. The CDR3 is 13 residues long. Trimming shortened V by 3 bases and J by 8 bases, and 13 bases separated the two germline ends. CDR3 bases: TGTGCCAGCAGTTTCTCCTCCGCTAACGGCTACACCTTC. As protein: CASSFSSANGYTF.

V usage is TRBV11-1 and J usage is TRBJ2-3; D uncertain. The ends were cut back, 5 bases at V and 0 bases at J, with 3 bases in the middle. CDR1 is SGHAT and CDR2 is FQDESV in the germline V gene (reference sequence). The CDR3 has 12 residues. This CDR3 is CASSQSTDTQYF. The CDR3 DNA reads TGTGCCAGCAGCCAAAGCACAGATACGCAGTATTTT.

J is TRBJ1-6 and V is TRBV30; a weak D match, TRBD1 (6 bases). Germline V gives CDR1 GTSNPN, CDR2 SVGIG (reference sequence). V dropped 7 bases and J dropped 10 bases, with 17 bases sitting between them. The CDR3 has 13 residues. The CDR3 nucleotides are TGTGCCTACCAAGGGGGGGGCGCATCACCCCTCCACTTT. Amino acid sequence: CAYQGGGASPLHF.

The chain carries TRBV5-4 and TRBJ1-1, with 8 bases identical to TRBD1. V was clipped by 5 bases and J by 7 bases; unmatched bases: 13. Looked up from germline, CDR1 is SGHNT and CDR2 is YYREEE (reference sequence). CDR3 size: 15 residues. The CDR3 spells CASSRGQEIGREAFF. CDR3 in DNA: TGTGCCAGCAGTCGGGGACAGGAGATCGGCCGTGAAGCTTTCTTT.

This clone was found a few times. This chain uses TRBV5-1 with TRBJ2-3; TRBD2 matches 10 bases. The length of the CDR3 is 19 residues. With V trimmed by 4 bases and J by 2 bases, 16 bases remained unmatched. Germline V gene data show CDR1 as SGHRS and CDR2 as YFSETQ. In DNA, the CDR3 is TGCGCCAGCAGCCACGGGCCCCCCCAACTAGCGGGACACACAGATACGCAGTATTTT. This encodes CASSHGPPQLAGHTDTQYF.

This chain links TRBV7-9 with TRBJ2-2; TRBD1 aligns across 9 bases. Germline CDR1 SEHNR, CDR2 FQNEAQ (reference sequence). V gave up 5 bases and J gave up 6 bases; unmatched junction bases: 16. This CDR3 contains 18 residues. CDR3 sequence (DNA): TGTGCCAGCAGCACCCCACCTGGGACAGGGAGATCAGCCGGGGAGCTGTTTTTT. This codes for CASSTPPGTGRSAGELFF. The complete variable domain, with remaining parts taken from reference TRBV7-9 and TRBJ2-2, reads DTGVSQNPRHKITKRGQNVTFRCDPISEHNRLYWYRQTLGQGPEFLTYFQNEAQLEKSRLLSDRFSAERPKGSFSTLEIQRTEQGDSAMYLCASSTPPGTGRSAGELFFGEGSRLTVL.

The chain carries TRBV18 and TRBJ1-1; TRBD1 is a possible D gene (5 bases). CDR3 size: 17 residues. The V gene's germline CDR1 is KGHSH and CDR2 LQKENI. V lost 3 bases and J lost 1, with 18 bases in between. CDR3 coding DNA: TGTGCCAGCTCACCCGCAGGGCCTCCATCCGGGAACACTGAAGCTTTCTTT. It translates to CASSPAGPPSGNTEAFF. Based on the CDR3 plus reference TRBV18 and TRBJ1-1, the full variable domain is NAGVMQNPRHLVRRRGQEARLRCSPMKGHSHVYWYRQLPEEGLKFMVYLQKENIIDESGMPKERFSAEFPKEGPSILRIQQVVRGDSAAYFCASSPAGPPSGNTEAFFGQGTRLTVV.

This chain joins TRBV18 and TRBJ2-2; 8 positions match TRBD2. J was trimmed by 1 base and V by 0 bases; bases with no gene match: 4. This CDR3 has 17 residues. Looked up from germline, CDR1 is KGHSH and CDR2 is LQKENI. The CDR3 loop reads CASSPPVSGRNTGELFF. CDR3 coding DNA: TGTGCCAGCTCACCACCTGTGAGCGGGAGGAACACCGGGGAGCTGTTTTTT.

The genes are TRBV12-3 or TRBV12-4 and TRBJ1-2, with D perhaps matching TRBD1 (5 bases). This CDR3 region has 13 residues. Trimming left V 2 bases short and J 4 bases short, with 8 bases between. CDR3 nucleotide sequence: TGTGCCAGCAGTTTAAATGGGGCCTATGGCTACACCTTC. It specifies CASSLNGAYGYTF.

This chain uses TRBV29-1 with TRBJ2-2; 7 bases are a match to TRBD2. J gave up 0 bases and V 3 bases, and 4 bases lay outside the gene matches. This CDR3 is built from 15 residues. Germline V gene sequence: CDR1 SQVTM, CDR2 ANQGSEA. The CDR3 DNA reads as TGCAGCGTTGAGGCCGGGGGGACGAACACCGGGGAGCTGTTTTTT. It translates to CSVEAGGTNTGELFF.

The chain recombines TRBV19 with TRBJ2-4; D is possibly TRBD2 (5 bases). Germline CDR1 reads LNHDA; CDR2 reads SQIVND (reference sequence). The CDR3 sequence is 14 residues long. The V and J ends lost 7 bases and 6 bases respectively, with 16 bases between them. CDR3 DNA: TGTGCCAGTACCCCCCGGGGTTCCGTAAACATTCAGTACTTC. This gives the protein CASTPRGSVNIQYF.

The V and J genes are TRBV24-1 and TRBJ2-3; 9 bases line up with TRBD1. The junction had 7 bases not matched to a gene; V was cut back by 9 bases and J by 4 bases. Per the germline V gene, CDR1 is KGHDR and CDR2 is SFDVKD. This CDR3 spans 14 amino acids. The CDR3, as DNA: TGTGCCACCCGAGGACAGGGGTCCGCAGATACGCAGTATTTT. Translation: CATRGQGSADTQYF.

The chain uses TRBV5-1 and TRBJ1-2; D is unclear. V was shortened by 0 bases and J by 2 bases, with 8 bases between the two germline ends. The CDR3 has 14 amino acids. Germline V gene data show CDR1 as SGHRS and CDR2 as YFSETQ. In DNA form, the CDR3 reads TGCGCCAGCAGCTTGGATGGAGGGAACTATGGCTACACCTTC. Residues: CASSLDGGNYGYTF.

The genes are TRBV7-9 and TRBJ2-7; 9 bases map to TRBD2. The CDR3 contains 16 residues. Germline loops: CDR1 SEHNR, CDR2 FQNEAQ (reference sequence). Trimming cost V 3 bases and J 6 bases; bases outside gene matches: 12. Here the CDR3 reads CASSFLGLASSAEQYF. In DNA, the CDR3 is TGTGCCAGCAGCTTCCTCGGACTAGCGAGTTCCGCCGAGCAGTACTTC.

The chain links TRBV3-1 (or the pseudogene TRBV3-2) to TRBJ1-1; D unresolved. The V gene lost 4 bases and the J gene lost 0 bases, with 12 bases spanning the gap. The CDR3 is made up of 15 amino acids. Germline V lookup: CDR1 LGHDT, CDR2 YNNKEL (reference sequence). The CDR3 reads CASSPGPPVNTEAFF. The CDR3 DNA sequence: TGTGCCAGCAGCCCGGGTCCTCCGGTGAACACTGAAGCTTTCTTT.